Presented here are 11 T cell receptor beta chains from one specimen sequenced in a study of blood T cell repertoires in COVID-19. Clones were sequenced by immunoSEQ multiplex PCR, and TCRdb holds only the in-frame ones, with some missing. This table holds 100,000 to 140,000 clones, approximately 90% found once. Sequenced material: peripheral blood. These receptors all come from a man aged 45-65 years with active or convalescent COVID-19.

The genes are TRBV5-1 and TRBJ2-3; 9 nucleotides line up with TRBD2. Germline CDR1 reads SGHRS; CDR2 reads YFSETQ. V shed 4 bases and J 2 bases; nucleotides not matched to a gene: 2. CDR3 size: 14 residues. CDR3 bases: TGCGCCAGCAGCCCTAGCGGGGACACAGATACGCAGTATTTT. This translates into CASSPSGDTDTQYF.

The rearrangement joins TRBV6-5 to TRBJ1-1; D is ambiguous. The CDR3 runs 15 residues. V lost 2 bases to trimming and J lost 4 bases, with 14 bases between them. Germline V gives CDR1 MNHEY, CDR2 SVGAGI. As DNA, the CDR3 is TGTGCCAGCAGTTACCGAGCTTTACTGGTCACTGAAGCTTTCTTT. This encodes CASSYRALLVTEAFF.

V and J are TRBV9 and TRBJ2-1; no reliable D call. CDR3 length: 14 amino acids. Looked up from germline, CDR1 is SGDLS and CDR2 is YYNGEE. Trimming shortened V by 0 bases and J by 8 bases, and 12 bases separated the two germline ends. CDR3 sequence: CASSVGVQTDEQFF. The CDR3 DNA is TGTGCCAGCAGCGTAGGCGTCCAAACTGATGAGCAGTTCTTC.

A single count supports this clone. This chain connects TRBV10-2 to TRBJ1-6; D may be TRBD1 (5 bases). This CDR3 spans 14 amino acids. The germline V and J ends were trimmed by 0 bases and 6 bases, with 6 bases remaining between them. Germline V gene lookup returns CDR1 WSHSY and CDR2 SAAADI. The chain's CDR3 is CASSESTVNSPLHF. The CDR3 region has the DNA TGCGCCAGCAGTGAGTCGACAGTTAATTCACCCCTCCACTTT.

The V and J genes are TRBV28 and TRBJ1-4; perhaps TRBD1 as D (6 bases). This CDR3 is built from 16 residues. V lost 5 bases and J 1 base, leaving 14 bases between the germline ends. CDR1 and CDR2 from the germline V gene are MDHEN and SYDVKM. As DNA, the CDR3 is TGTGCCAGCAGTGCAAACAGGGATTTAACTAATGAAAAACTGTTTTTT. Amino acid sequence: CASSANRDLTNEKLFF. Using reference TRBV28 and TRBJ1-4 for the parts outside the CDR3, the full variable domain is DVKVTQSSRYLVKRTGEKVFLECVQDMDHENMFWYRQDPGLGLRLIYFSYDVKMKEKGDIPEGYSVSREKKERFSLILESASTNQTSMYLCASSANRDLTNEKLFFGSGTQLSVL.

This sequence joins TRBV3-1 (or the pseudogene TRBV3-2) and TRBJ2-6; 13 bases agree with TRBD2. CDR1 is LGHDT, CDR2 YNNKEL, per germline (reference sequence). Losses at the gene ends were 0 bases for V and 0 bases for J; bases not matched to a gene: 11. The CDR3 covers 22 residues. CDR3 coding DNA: TGTGCCAGCAGCCAAGACGGGACTAGCGGGATTAGCGGGTCCTCTGGGGCCAACGTCCTGACTTTC. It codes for CASSQDGTSGISGSSGANVLTF.

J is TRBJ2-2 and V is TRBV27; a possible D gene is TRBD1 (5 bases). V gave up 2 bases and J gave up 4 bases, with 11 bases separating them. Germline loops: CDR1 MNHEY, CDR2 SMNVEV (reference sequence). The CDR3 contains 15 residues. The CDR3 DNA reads TGTGCCAGCAGTTTACGTCAGGGCTTCACCGGGGAGCTGTTTTTT. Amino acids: CASSLRQGFTGELFF.

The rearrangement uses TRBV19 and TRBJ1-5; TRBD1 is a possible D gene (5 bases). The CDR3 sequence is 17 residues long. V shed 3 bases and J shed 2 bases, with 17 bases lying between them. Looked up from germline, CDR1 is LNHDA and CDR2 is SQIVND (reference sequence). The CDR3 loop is CASSIEGAGNGNQPQHF. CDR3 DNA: TGTGCCAGTAGTATCGAAGGGGCAGGGAACGGCAATCAGCCCCAGCATTTT.

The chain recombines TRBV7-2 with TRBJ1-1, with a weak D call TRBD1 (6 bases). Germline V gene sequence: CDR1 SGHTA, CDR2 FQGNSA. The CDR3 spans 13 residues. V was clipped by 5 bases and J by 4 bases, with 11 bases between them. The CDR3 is CASSPRGGTEAFF. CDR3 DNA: TGTGCCAGCAGCCCAAGGGGGGGCACTGAAGCTTTCTTT.

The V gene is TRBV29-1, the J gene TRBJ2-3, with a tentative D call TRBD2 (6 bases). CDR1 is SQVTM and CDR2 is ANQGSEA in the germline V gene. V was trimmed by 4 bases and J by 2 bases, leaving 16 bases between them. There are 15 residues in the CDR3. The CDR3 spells CSVGGPSVFTDTQYF. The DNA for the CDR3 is TGCAGCGTTGGGGGCCCTAGCGTATTCACAGATACGCAGTATTTT.

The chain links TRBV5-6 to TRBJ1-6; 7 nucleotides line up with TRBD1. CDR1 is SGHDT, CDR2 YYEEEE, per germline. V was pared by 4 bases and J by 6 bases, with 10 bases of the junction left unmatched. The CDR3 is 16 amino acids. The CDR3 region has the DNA TGTGCCAGCAGCACCTTCACAGGGGTTCGTAATTCACCCCTCCACTTT. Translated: CASSTFTGVRNSPLHF.